Shown below are 20 T cell receptor beta chains from a single sample sequenced in a study of human T cells and chemical hapten exposure. Time point in this sample: patch test 3, about 24 weeks after DPC sensitization. Treatment specified: therapeutic diphenylcyclopropenone sensitization with weekly scalp DPC. TCRdb independently ran MiXCR on the RACE reads; one entry per CDR3 protein. The sample carries fewer than 55,000 distinct CDR3 sequences, approximately 9.9% recorded once. The sequences come from whole blood, collected in connection with sensitization to the hapten diphenylcyclopropenone (DPC). All receptors derive from a woman in her thirties or forties with alopecia areata. Some clones in this sample may be carry-over from other donors' samples.

This chain uses TRBV12-3 or TRBV12-4 with TRBJ2-3; D is perhaps TRBD2 (6 bases). This CDR3 has 15 amino acids. Trimming removed 0 bases at V and 6 bases at J, with 13 bases between. CDR3 nucleotide sequence: TGTGCCAGCAGTTTAGCGAGGCAGGGAGGCGATACGCAGTATTTT. Its protein is CASSLARQGGDTQYF.

This clonotype was detected ten times or more. J is TRBJ1-1 and V is TRBV6-4; D unclear. The CDR3 sequence is 13 residues long. V was pared by 4 bases and J by 0 bases, with 6 bases between. Germline CDR1 and CDR2: MRHNA and SNTAGT. The CDR3 coding sequence is TGTGCCAGCAGTGCCGACATGAACACTGAAGCTTTCTTT. This encodes CASSADMNTEAFF.

This clonotype was seen repeatedly, ten times or more. The CDR3 sequence is CASSSGYNEQFF. CDR3 DNA: TGTGCCAGCAGTTCCGGGTACAATGAGCAGTTCTTC. This chain uses TRBV2 with TRBJ2-1; D uncertain. Per germline, CDR1 SNHLY and CDR2 FYNNEI. V was cut by 5 bases and J by 4 bases, with 6 bases left in between. The CDR3 runs 12 residues.

This clonotype was observed at least ten times. The V call is TRBV5-5, the J call TRBJ1-1, with 8 bases that match TRBD1. The junction had 11 bases not matched to a gene; V was cut back by 4 bases and J by 0 bases. The CDR3 totals 17 residues. Per germline, CDR1 SGHKS and CDR2 YYEKEE (reference sequence). The CDR3 sequence is CASSHGTGKTMNTEAFF. CDR3 nucleotides: TGTGCCAGCAGCCACGGGACAGGAAAAACCATGAACACTGAAGCTTTCTTT.

The rearrangement joins TRBV20-1 to TRBJ2-5; D is possibly TRBD1 (5 bases). Germline assignment: CDR1 DFQATT and CDR2 SNEGSKA (reference sequence). V lost 0 bases and J lost 3, with 14 bases in between. The CDR3 runs to 15 residues. CDR3 sequence: CSARDGAPTEETQYF. The DNA of the CDR3 is TGCAGTGCTAGAGATGGGGCCCCAACCGAAGAGACCCAGTACTTC.

The chain employs TRBV6-2 or TRBV6-3 and TRBJ2-7, with TRBD1 identical over 9 bases. Germline loops: CDR1 MNHEY, CDR2 SVGEGT. Trimming at V came to 6 bases and at J to 6 bases, leaving 12 bases not matched to a gene. There are 15 residues in the CDR3. The CDR3 spells CASSLRGQGISEQYF. The CDR3 nucleotides read TGTGCCAGCAGCCTTAGGGGACAGGGCATCTCCGAGCAGTACTTC.

This clonotype was seen ten or more times. This rearrangement joins TRBV11-2 to TRBJ2-7, with 8 bases that match TRBD1. The CDR3 contains 12 residues. Germline-derived CDR1 and CDR2 are SGHAT and FQNNGV. The V gene end was trimmed by 10 bases and the J gene end by 7 bases; junction bases not matched to a gene: 9. CDR3 amino acids: CATRQGTGEQYF. In DNA form, the CDR3 reads TGTGCCACCCGACAGGGGACGGGGGAGCAGTACTTC.

The CDR3 is CASSFARGQPNEKLFF. In DNA, the CDR3 is TGTGCCAGCAGCTTCGCCCGGGGGCAGCCTAATGAAAAACTGTTTTTT. This chain links TRBV11-1 with TRBJ1-4; a weak D match, TRBD1 (6 bases). V lost 3 bases and J 3 bases, leaving 14 bases between the germline ends. This CDR3 comprises 16 residues. Germline V gene lookup returns CDR1 SGHAT and CDR2 FQDESV (reference sequence).

V and J are TRBV7-8 and TRBJ1-6; a possible D gene is TRBD1 (6 bases). There are 17 residues in the CDR3. V was trimmed by 6 bases and J by 6 bases, leaving 21 bases between them. Germline V lookup: CDR1 SGHVS, CDR2 FQNEAQ. CDR3 sequence (DNA): TGTGCCAGCAGTCTTAGATTAGGGGGAACGGGTAATTCACCCCTCCACTTT. Encoded protein: CASSLRLGGTGNSPLHF.

This clonotype was seen only a few times. This chain joins TRBV28 and TRBJ2-3; D uncertain. V lost 3 bases to trimming and J lost 1 base, with 14 bases between them. Germline CDR1 and CDR2: MDHEN and SYDVKM. This CDR3 contains 16 residues. CDR3 amino acids: CASSFLVARGTDTQYF. The DNA for the CDR3 is TGTGCCAGCAGTTTTCTGGTCGCCCGGGGCACAGATACGCAGTATTTT.

V is TRBV7-9 and J is TRBJ2-3, with TRBD2 matching 9 bases. Germline CDR1 reads SEHNR; CDR2 reads FQNEAQ (reference sequence). The CDR3 runs 17 residues. Trimming removed 2 bases from V and 0 bases from J; junction bases left unmatched: 6. Here the CDR3 reads CASSLPQAGGSTDTQYF. The CDR3 nucleotides read TGTGCCAGCAGCTTACCCCAAGCGGGGGGTAGCACAGATACGCAGTATTTT.

In this sample, this clonotype turned up a few times. This chain links TRBV12-3 or TRBV12-4 with TRBJ2-5; D unresolved. The CDR3 covers 13 residues. V was clipped by 2 bases and J by 1 base, with 5 bases between them. In DNA, the CDR3 is TGTGCCAGCAGTTTATACAGCCAAGAGACCCAGTACTTC. This translates into CASSLYSQETQYF.

The chain couples TRBV13 to TRBJ2-1; TRBD1 might be the D (6 bases). The CDR3 extends over 16 amino acids. Germline V lookup: CDR1 PRHDT, CDR2 FYEKMQ (reference sequence). The V gene lost 6 bases and the J gene lost 0 bases, with 15 bases spanning the gap. CDR3 region: CASRGASGNSYNEQFF. The CDR3 DNA reads as TGTGCCAGCAGGGGGGCCAGCGGAAACTCCTACAATGAGCAGTTCTTC.

J is TRBJ2-5 and V is TRBV18; D is undetermined. This CDR3 has 14 residues. Germline V gene data show CDR1 as KGHSH and CDR2 as LQKENI. Trimming shortened V by 7 bases and J by 3 bases, and 15 bases separated the two germline ends. The CDR3 here is CASCPSSRKETQYF. The CDR3 DNA sequence: TGTGCCAGCTGTCCCTCCAGCAGAAAAGAGACCCAGTACTTC.

The sample holds a few counts of this clonotype. CDR3 in amino acids: CASSTNSGMTGELFF. The CDR3, as DNA: TGCGCCAGCAGCACCAATTCAGGGATGACCGGGGAGCTGTTTTTT. The V call is TRBV5-1, the J call TRBJ2-2, with a tentative D call TRBD1 (5 bases). Germline V gene data show CDR1 as SGHRS and CDR2 as YFSETQ. V lost 4 bases and J 5 bases, leaving 15 bases between the germline ends. This CDR3 has 15 residues. Together with reference TRBV5-1 and TRBJ2-2, the CDR3 gives the full variable domain: KAGVTQTPRYLIKTRGQQVTLSCSPISGHRSVSWYQQTPGQGLQFLFEYFSETQRNKGNFPGRFSGRQFSNSRSEMNVSTLELGDSALYLCASSTNSGMTGELFFGEGSRLTVL.

V usage is TRBV6-2 or TRBV6-3 and J usage is TRBJ2-3, with TRBD1 matching 7 bases. The J segment lost 1 base and the V segment lost 2 bases, leaving 3 bases of the junction unmatched. Germline V gene sequence: CDR1 MNHEY, CDR2 SVGEGT. CDR3 length equals 15 residues. The CDR3 region is CASSYQGVRTDTQYF. The DNA of the CDR3 is TGTGCCAGCAGTTACCAGGGGGTGCGCACAGATACGCAGTATTTT.

V usage is TRBV20-1 and J usage is TRBJ2-3; 9 nucleotides match TRBD2. Germline trimming cut 6 bases from V and 1 base from J; bases unmatched to any gene: 2. Germline V CDR1 and CDR2: DFQATT, SNEGSKA (reference sequence). This CDR3 contains 13 residues. The CDR3 region has the DNA TGCAGTGCAAAGCGGGGGGGCACAGATACGCAGTATTTT. This sequence encodes CSAKRGGTDTQYF.

In this sample, this clonotype turned up a few times. The gene calls are TRBV5-6 and TRBJ2-3; D unclear. Germline CDR1 is SGHDT and CDR2 is YYEEEE. There are 13 residues in the CDR3. Between the trimmed V and J ends, which lost 4 bases and 6 bases, there was a span of 12 bases. The CDR3: CASSGRTHDTQYF. In nucleotides, the CDR3 is TGTGCCAGCAGCGGCAGGACGCACGATACGCAGTATTTT.

The rearrangement uses TRBV6-2 or TRBV6-3 and TRBJ2-2, with D perhaps assigned TRBD1 or TRBD2 (5 bases each). CDR3 length equals 14 residues. Germline V gene lookup returns CDR1 MNHEY and CDR2 SVGEGT. With 6 bases removed from V and 6 bases from J, the gap between germline ends came to 14 bases. CDR3 protein: CASSPDLGPGELFF. Here the CDR3 DNA reads TGTGCCAGCAGCCCGGACTTGGGGCCCGGGGAGCTGTTTTTT.

V is TRBV21-1 and J is TRBJ2-6; the table assigns TRBD2, which was not confirmed against the DNA. TRBV21-1 is a pseudogene. This CDR3 has 22 amino acids. The CDR3 is CASSFTEGSLGVPFSGANVLTF. CDR3 DNA sequence: TGTGCCAGCAGCTTTACGGAGGGATCCTTGGGGGTTCCTTTCTCTGGGGCCAACGTCCTGACTTTC.